Listed below are T cell receptor beta chains from one sample, sequenced in a study of CD8 T cells in Susac syndrome. A single record per CDR3 protein comes from TCRdb applying MiXCR to the immunoSEQ multiplex PCR reads. The sample records 60,000 to 75,000 distinct CDR3 sequences, approximately 95% being singletons. Specimen: CD8+ T cells from PBMCs. The receptors originated from a human donor in good health. Each CDR3 is given with its conserved first and last residue. The order of the fields is V gene, CDR3 length, clone size, J gene, D gene, CDR3 DNA, CDR3 protein. A D gene is named only where the DNA matches it firmly. Expanded clones are given a class, and other clones once, few, many or no size at all.

v_gene: TRBV7-2; len: 12; abundance: .; j_gene: TRBJ2-1; d_gene: .; CDR3nt: TGTGCCAGCAGAGACAGGGAGGATGAGCAGTTCTTC; CDR3aa: CASRDREDEQFF
v_gene: TRBV12-3/TRBV12-4; len: 13; abundance: once; j_gene: TRBJ2-5; d_gene: TRBD1; CDR3nt: TGTGCCAGCAGTTCGGACAGGCAAGAGACCCAGTACTTC; CDR3aa: CASSSDRQETQYF
v_gene: TRBV3-1; len: 15; abundance: .; j_gene: TRBJ1-1; d_gene: TRBD1; CDR3nt: TGTGCCAGCAGCCAAGAGGGACAGAGACACACTGAAGCTTTCTTT; CDR3aa: CASSQEGQRHTEAFF
v_gene: TRBV12-3/TRBV12-4; len: 15; abundance: once; j_gene: TRBJ2-1; d_gene: .; CDR3nt: TGTGCCAGCAGTTCGCCTCTCGGGACTCAAAATGAGCAGTTCTTC; CDR3aa: CASSSPLGTQNEQFF
v_gene: TRBV20-1; len: 14; abundance: .; j_gene: TRBJ1-1; d_gene: .; CDR3nt: TGCAGTGCTAGGGACTGGGACAAGAACACTGAAGCTTTCTTT; CDR3aa: CSARDWDKNTEAFF
v_gene: TRBV6-4; len: 15; abundance: .; j_gene: TRBJ2-3; d_gene: .; CDR3nt: TGTGCCAGCAGTGAGGGAAGGGGGGGCACAGATACGCAGTATTTT; CDR3aa: CASSEGRGGTDTQYF
v_gene: TRBV7-2; len: 14; abundance: .; j_gene: TRBJ1-1; d_gene: .; CDR3nt: TGTGCCAGCAGCTCTAGGGTCATGAACACTGAAGCTTTCTTT; CDR3aa: CASSSRVMNTEAFF
v_gene: TRBV7-2; len: 13; abundance: .; j_gene: TRBJ1-2; d_gene: .; CDR3nt: TGTGCCAGCAGTCCCAGCCCTGGAGGCGGCTACACCTTC; CDR3aa: CASSPSPGGGYTF
v_gene: TRBV30; len: 13; abundance: .; j_gene: TRBJ2-2; d_gene: TRBD2; CDR3nt: TGTGCAGCCGGGGGGGATATCGCCGGGGAGCTGTTTTTT; CDR3aa: CAAGGDIAGELFF
v_gene: TRBV27; len: 14; abundance: .; j_gene: TRBJ2-7; d_gene: TRBD1; CDR3nt: TGTGCCAGCAGTGATGGACAGGGGGCGAGCGAGCAGTACTTC; CDR3aa: CASSDGQGASEQYF
v_gene: TRBV9; len: 14; abundance: .; j_gene: TRBJ2-3; d_gene: .; CDR3nt: TGTGCCAGCAGTGGGGGGCGTCTTACAGATACGCAGTATTTT; CDR3aa: CASSGGRLTDTQYF
v_gene: TRBV20-1; len: 15; abundance: .; j_gene: TRBJ2-3; d_gene: .; CDR3nt: TGCAGTGCCCAACCGGGACGAGGGGAAACAGATACGCAGTATTTT; CDR3aa: CSAQPGRGETDTQYF
v_gene: TRBV7-2; len: 15; abundance: .; j_gene: TRBJ2-6; d_gene: .; CDR3nt: TGTGCCAGCAGCTTGAACAGTGGGGTGGCCAACGTCCTGACTTTC; CDR3aa: CASSLNSGVANVLTF
v_gene: TRBV13; len: 16; abundance: .; j_gene: TRBJ1-4; d_gene: .; CDR3nt: TGTGCCAGCAGCTTAGGCGGCAGGGGCTCGAATGAAAAACTGTTTTTT; CDR3aa: CASSLGGRGSNEKLFF
v_gene: TRBV9; len: 16; abundance: .; j_gene: TRBJ2-3; d_gene: .; CDR3nt: TGTGCCAGCAGCCCCACGGTGGTAGCGGTCACAGATACGCAGTATTTT; CDR3aa: CASSPTVVAVTDTQYF
v_gene: TRBV4-2; len: 16; abundance: .; j_gene: TRBJ2-1; d_gene: TRBD2; CDR3nt: TGTGCCAGCAGCCAAGAAAAAGCGGGGGCCTACAATGAGCAGTTCTTC; CDR3aa: CASSQEKAGAYNEQFF
v_gene: TRBV4-2; len: 16; abundance: .; j_gene: TRBJ2-3; d_gene: .; CDR3nt: TGTGCCAGCAGCCCCCCCGGCGGGGGCGGCACAGATACGCAGTATTTT; CDR3aa: CASSPPGGGGTDTQYF
v_gene: TRBV13; len: 16; abundance: .; j_gene: TRBJ2-1; d_gene: .; CDR3nt: TGTGCCAGCAGCCCGGGACTTCTGAGCTCCTACAATGAGCAGTTCTTC; CDR3aa: CASSPGLLSSYNEQFF
v_gene: TRBV7-9; len: 16; abundance: .; j_gene: TRBJ1-4; d_gene: TRBD1; CDR3nt: TGTGCCAGCAGCTTAGCGCCGACAGGGAAGGATGAAAAACTGTTTTTT; CDR3aa: CASSLAPTGKDEKLFF
v_gene: TRBV5-6; len: 15; abundance: .; j_gene: TRBJ2-1; d_gene: .; CDR3nt: TGTGCCAGCAGCTGGGGGGAAGAGTGGGCGAATGAGCAGTTCTTC; CDR3aa: CASSWGEEWANEQFF
v_gene: TRBV27; len: 15; abundance: .; j_gene: TRBJ1-5; d_gene: .; CDR3nt: TGTGCCAGCAGCCCCACCGACAGGCACAATCAGCCCCAGCATTTT; CDR3aa: CASSPTDRHNQPQHF
v_gene: TRBV23-1; len: 18; abundance: .; j_gene: TRBJ1-5; d_gene: TRBD1; CDR3nt: TGCGCCAGCAGTCAAGGACAGGGTCTGGGTTATAGCAATCAGCCCCAGCATTTT; CDR3aa: CASSQGQGLGYSNQPQHF
v_gene: TRBV6-5; len: 13; abundance: .; j_gene: TRBJ2-1; d_gene: .; CDR3nt: TGTGCCAGCAGTTACTCGACGCGGAATGAGCAGTTCTTC; CDR3aa: CASSYSTRNEQFF
v_gene: TRBV7-3; len: 15; abundance: .; j_gene: TRBJ2-5; d_gene: TRBD2; CDR3nt: TGTGCCAGCAGCTCCAGCGGACTAGCGACAGAGACCCAGTACTTC; CDR3aa: CASSSSGLATETQYF
v_gene: TRBV19; len: 14; abundance: .; j_gene: TRBJ1-5; d_gene: .; CDR3nt: TGTGCCAGTAGCTTCCTCGTGAGCAATCAGCCCCAGCATTTT; CDR3aa: CASSFLVSNQPQHF
v_gene: TRBV7-9; len: 14; abundance: .; j_gene: TRBJ1-2; d_gene: .; CDR3nt: TGTGCCAGCAGCTTAGGGGGCAGCAAATATGGCTACACCTTC; CDR3aa: CASSLGGSKYGYTF
v_gene: TRBV12-3/TRBV12-4; len: 16; abundance: .; j_gene: TRBJ2-1; d_gene: .; CDR3nt: TGTGCCAGCAGTTTAGGGCCAGCCTCCGCCCCCAATGAGCAGTTCTTC; CDR3aa: CASSLGPASAPNEQFF
v_gene: TRBV19; len: 14; abundance: once; j_gene: TRBJ2-5; d_gene: .; CDR3nt: TGTGCCAGTAGTATAAGGGGTCAACAAGAGACCCAGTACTTC; CDR3aa: CASSIRGQQETQYF
v_gene: TRBV24-1; len: 15; abundance: .; j_gene: TRBJ2-2; d_gene: .; CDR3nt: TGTGCCACCACCCCCGGGACGGGGAACACCGGGGAGCTGTTTTTT; CDR3aa: CATTPGTGNTGELFF
v_gene: TRBV7-7; len: 13; abundance: few; j_gene: TRBJ2-1; d_gene: TRBD1; CDR3nt: TGTGCTAGCAGCTCGACAGGGGGCAATGAGCAGTTCTTC; CDR3aa: CASSSTGGNEQFF